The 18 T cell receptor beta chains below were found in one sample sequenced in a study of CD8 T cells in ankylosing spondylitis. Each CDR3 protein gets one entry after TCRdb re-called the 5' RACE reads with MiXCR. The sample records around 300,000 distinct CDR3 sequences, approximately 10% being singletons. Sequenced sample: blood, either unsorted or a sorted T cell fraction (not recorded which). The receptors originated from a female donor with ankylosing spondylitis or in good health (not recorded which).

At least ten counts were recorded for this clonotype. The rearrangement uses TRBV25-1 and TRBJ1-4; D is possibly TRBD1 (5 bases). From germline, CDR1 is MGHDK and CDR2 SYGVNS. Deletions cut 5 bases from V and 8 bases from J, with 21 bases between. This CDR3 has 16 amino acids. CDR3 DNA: TGTGCCAGCAGTTTGGGCGGGGCCCTTCGAACCGAAAAACTGTTTTTT. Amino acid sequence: CASSLGGALRTEKLFF.

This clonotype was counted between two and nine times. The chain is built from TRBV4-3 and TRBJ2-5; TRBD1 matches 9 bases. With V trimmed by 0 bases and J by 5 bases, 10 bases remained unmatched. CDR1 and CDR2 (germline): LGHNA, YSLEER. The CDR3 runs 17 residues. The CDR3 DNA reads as TGCGCCAGCAGCCAAGATGCGGGGACAGGGCTTAGTGAGACCCAGTACTTC. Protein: CASSQDAGTGLSETQYF.

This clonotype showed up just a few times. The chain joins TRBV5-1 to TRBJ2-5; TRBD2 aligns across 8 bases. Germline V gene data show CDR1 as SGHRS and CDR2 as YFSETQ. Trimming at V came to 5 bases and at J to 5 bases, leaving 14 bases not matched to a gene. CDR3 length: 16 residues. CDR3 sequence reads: CASSSHSGTRPETQYF. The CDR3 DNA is TGCGCCAGCAGTTCACACTCCGGGACTAGACCCGAGACCCAGTACTTC.

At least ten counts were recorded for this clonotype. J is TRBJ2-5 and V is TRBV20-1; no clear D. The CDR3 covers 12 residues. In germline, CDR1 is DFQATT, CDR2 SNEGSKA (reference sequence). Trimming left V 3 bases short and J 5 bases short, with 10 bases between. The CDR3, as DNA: TGCAGTGCTAGGCCCAAGGCGGAGACCCAGTACTTC. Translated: CSARPKAETQYF.

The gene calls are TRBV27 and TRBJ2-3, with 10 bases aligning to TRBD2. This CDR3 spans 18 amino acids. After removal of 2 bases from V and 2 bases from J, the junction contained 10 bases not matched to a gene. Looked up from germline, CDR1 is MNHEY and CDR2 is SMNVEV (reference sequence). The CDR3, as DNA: TGTGCCAGCAGTTTAAGGGCTAGCGGGAGCCCTACCACAGATACGCAGTATTTT. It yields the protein CASSLRASGSPTTDTQYF.

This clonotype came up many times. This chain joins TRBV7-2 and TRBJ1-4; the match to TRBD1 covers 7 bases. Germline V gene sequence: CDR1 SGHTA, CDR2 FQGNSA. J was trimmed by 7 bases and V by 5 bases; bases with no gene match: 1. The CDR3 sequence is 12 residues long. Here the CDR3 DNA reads TGTGCCAGCAGCAACAGGGGTGAAAAACTGTTTTTT. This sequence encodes CASSNRGEKLFF. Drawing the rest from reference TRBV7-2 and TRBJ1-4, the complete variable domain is GAGVSQSPSNKVTEKGKDVELRCDPISGHTALYWYRQSLGQGLEFLIYFQGNSAPDKSGLPSDRFSAERTGGSVSTLTIQRTQQEDSAVYLCASSNRGEKLFFGSGTQLSVL.

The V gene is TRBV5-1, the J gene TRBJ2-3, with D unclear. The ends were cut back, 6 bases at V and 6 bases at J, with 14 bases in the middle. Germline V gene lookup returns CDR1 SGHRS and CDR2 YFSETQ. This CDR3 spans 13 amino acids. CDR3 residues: CASTPETPDTQYF. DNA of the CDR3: TGCGCCAGCACCCCGGAGACTCCGGATACGCAGTATTTT.

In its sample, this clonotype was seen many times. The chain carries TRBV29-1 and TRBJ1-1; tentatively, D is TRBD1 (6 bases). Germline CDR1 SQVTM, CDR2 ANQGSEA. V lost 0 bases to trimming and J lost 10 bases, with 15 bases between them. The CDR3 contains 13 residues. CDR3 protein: CSVEEGRGGRAFF. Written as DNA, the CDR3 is TGCAGCGTTGAAGAAGGCAGGGGAGGCAGAGCTTTCTTT.

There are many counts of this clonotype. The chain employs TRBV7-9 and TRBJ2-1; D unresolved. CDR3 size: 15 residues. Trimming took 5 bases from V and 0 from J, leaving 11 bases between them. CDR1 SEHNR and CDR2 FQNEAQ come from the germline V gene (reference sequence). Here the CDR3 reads CASSPSWSSYNEQFF. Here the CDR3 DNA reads TGTGCCAGCAGCCCCTCGTGGAGCTCCTACAATGAGCAGTTCTTC.

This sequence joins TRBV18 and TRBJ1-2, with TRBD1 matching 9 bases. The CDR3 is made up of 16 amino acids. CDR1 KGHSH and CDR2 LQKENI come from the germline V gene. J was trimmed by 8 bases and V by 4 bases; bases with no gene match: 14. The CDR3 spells CASSLEIIGTGNGYTF. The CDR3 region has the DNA TGTGCCAGCTCACTCGAGATAATCGGGACAGGGAACGGCTACACCTTC.

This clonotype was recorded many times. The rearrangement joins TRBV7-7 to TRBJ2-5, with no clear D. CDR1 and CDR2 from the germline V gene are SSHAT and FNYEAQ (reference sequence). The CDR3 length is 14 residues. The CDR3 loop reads CASSPNKGQETQYF. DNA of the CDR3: TGTGCTAGCTCCCCCAATAAAGGGCAAGAGACCCAGTACTTC.

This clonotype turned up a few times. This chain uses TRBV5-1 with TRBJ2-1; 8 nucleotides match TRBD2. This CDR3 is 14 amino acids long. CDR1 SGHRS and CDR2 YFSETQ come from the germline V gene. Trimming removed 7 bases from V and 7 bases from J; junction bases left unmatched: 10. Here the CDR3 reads CASHAGGARNEQFF. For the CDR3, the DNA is TGCGCCAGCCATGCGGGAGGCGCGAGGAATGAGCAGTTCTTC.

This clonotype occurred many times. DNA for the CDR3: TGTGCCAGCAGCGCCTCCGGGACACAGAGCTCTGGAAACACCATATATTTT. Its protein is CASSASGTQSSGNTIYF. This chain links TRBV9 with TRBJ1-3; D perhaps matches TRBD1 (6 bases). Trimming removed 3 bases from V and 0 bases from J, with 16 bases in between. CDR1 SGDLS and CDR2 YYNGEE come from the germline V gene. The CDR3 sequence is 17 residues long.

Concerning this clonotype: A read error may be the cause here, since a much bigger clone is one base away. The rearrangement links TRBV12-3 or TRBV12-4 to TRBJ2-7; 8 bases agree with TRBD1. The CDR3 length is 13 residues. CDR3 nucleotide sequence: TGTGCCAGCAGTTCTCGGGCAGGGGGCGAGCAGTGCTTC. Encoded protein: CASSSRAGGEQCF.

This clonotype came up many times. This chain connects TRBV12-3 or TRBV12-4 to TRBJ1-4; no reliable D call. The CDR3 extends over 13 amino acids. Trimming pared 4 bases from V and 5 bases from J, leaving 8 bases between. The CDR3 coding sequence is TGTGCCAGCAGTTGGGGTCAGAATGAAAAACTGTTTTTT. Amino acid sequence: CASSWGQNEKLFF.

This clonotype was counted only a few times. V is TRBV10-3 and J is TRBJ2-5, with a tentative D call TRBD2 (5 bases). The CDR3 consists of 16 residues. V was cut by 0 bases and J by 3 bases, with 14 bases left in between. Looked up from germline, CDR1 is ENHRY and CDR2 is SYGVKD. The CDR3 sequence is CAISESLGSGEETQYF. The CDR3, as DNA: TGTGCCATCAGTGAGTCACTGGGCAGCGGAGAAGAGACCCAGTACTTC.

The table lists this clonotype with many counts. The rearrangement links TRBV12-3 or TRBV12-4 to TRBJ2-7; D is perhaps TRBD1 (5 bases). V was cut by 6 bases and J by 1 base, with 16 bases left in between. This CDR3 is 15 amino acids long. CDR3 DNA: TGTGCCAGCAGCCCCAACCAGGGAATTTCCTACGAGCAGTACTTC. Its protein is CASSPNQGISYEQYF.

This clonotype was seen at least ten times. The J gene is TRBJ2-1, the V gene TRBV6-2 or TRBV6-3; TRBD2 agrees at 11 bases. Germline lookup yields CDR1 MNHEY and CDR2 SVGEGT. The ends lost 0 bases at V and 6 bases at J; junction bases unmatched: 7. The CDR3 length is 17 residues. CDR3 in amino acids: CASSYSTPLAGVNEQFF. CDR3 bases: TGTGCCAGCAGTTACTCGACTCCACTAGCGGGAGTCAATGAGCAGTTCTTC.